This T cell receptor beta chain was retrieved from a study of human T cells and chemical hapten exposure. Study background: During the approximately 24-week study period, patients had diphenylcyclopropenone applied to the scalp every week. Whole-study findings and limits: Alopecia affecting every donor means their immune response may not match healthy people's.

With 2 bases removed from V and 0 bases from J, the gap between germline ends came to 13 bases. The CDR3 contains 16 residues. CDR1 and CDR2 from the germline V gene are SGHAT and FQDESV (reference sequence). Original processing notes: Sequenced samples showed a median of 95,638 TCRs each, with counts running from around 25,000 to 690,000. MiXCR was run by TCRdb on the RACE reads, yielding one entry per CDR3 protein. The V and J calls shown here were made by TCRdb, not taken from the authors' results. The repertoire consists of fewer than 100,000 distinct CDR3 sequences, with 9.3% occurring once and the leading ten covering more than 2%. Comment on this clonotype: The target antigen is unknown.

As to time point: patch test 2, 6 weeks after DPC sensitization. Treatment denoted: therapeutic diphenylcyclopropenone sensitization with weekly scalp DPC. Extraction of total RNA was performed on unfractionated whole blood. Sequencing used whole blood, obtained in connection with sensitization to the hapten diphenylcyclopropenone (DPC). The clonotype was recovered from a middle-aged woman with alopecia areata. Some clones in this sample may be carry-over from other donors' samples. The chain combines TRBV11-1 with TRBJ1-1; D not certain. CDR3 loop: CASSLRFRAMNTEAFF. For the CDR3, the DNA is TGTGCCAGCAGCTTAAGATTCCGGGCGATGAACACTGAAGCTTTCTTT. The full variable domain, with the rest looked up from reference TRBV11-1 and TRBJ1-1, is EAEVAQSPRYKITEKSQAVAFWCDPISGHATLYWYRQILGQGPELLVQFQDESVVDDSQLPKDRFSAERLKGVDSTLKIQPAELGDSAMYLCASSLRFRAMNTEAFFGQGTRLTVV.